This entry lists 18 T cell receptor beta chains sequenced from one sample in a study of patients and donors after allogeneic stem cell transplantation. Each CDR3 protein gets one entry after TCRdb re-called the RT-PCR reads with MiXCR. This sample has 80,000 to 90,000 distinct CDR3 sequences, with under 50% found just once. The sequenced sample was blood, either unsorted or a sorted T cell fraction (not recorded which). The receptors stem from a human donor who was either an allogeneic HSCT recipient or a stem cell or donor lymphocyte infusion donor (not recorded which). It is not recorded whose cells these are; they may come from a transplant donor.

V usage is TRBV20-1 and J usage is TRBJ2-1; 9 bases align to TRBD2. V dropped 1 base and J dropped 1; count of bases not matched to a gene: 11. This CDR3 has 18 residues. Germline V gene lookup returns CDR1 DFQATT and CDR2 SNEGSKA (reference sequence). CDR3 protein: CSARGGNSGRISYNEQFF. The CDR3 coding sequence is TGCAGTGCTAGAGGTGGCAATAGCGGGAGAATATCCTACAATGAGCAGTTCTTC.

This rearrangement joins TRBV5-1 to TRBJ1-4; the D is unclear. The V end lost 7 bases, the J end lost 0 bases, and 13 bases lay between the germline ends. The CDR3 has 15 residues. CDR1 and CDR2 from the germline V gene are SGHRS and YFSETQ. The DNA for the CDR3 is TGCGCCAGCGGGTATGGTCCTGCAACTAATGAAAAACTGTTTTTT. Translating gives CASGYGPATNEKLFF.

The chain joins TRBV28 to TRBJ1-5, with 8 bases that match TRBD1. The CDR3 extends over 16 amino acids. Looked up from germline, CDR1 is MDHEN and CDR2 is SYDVKM. Losses at the gene ends were 6 bases for V and 5 bases for J; bases not matched to a gene: 12. The CDR3 is CASSFTRGTGDQPQHF. DNA for the CDR3: TGTGCCAGCAGCTTCACCAGGGGGACAGGAGATCAGCCCCAGCATTTT.

The V gene is TRBV9, the J gene TRBJ1-1; possibly TRBD1 for D (6 bases). Germline CDR1 is SGDLS and CDR2 is YYNGEE. This CDR3 region has 16 residues. The ends were cut back, 0 bases at V and 4 bases at J, with 16 bases in the middle. The CDR3 DNA reads as TGTGCCAGCAGCGTAGAGAGGCAGGGGAGAGGCACTGAAGCTTTCTTT. This translates into CASSVERQGRGTEAFF.

The chain carries TRBV12-3 or TRBV12-4 and TRBJ2-7; 7 bases are a match to TRBD1. After removal of 5 bases from V and 4 bases from J, the junction contained 8 bases not matched to a gene. This CDR3 comprises 14 residues. CDR3 coding DNA: TGTGCCAGCAGTGACGGACAGGAGTTGTACGAGCAGTACTTC. Translation: CASSDGQELYEQYF.

This chain uses TRBV18 with TRBJ2-1, with 7 bases fitting TRBD1. The CDR3 runs to 14 residues. Trimming removed 0 bases from V and 6 bases from J; junction bases left unmatched: 2. Germline loops: CDR1 KGHSH, CDR2 LQKENI. The CDR3 loop is CASSPPYRGNEQFF. The CDR3 DNA follows: TGTGCCAGCTCACCACCTTACAGGGGCAATGAGCAGTTCTTC.

This clonotype was seen a handful of times. The CDR3: CASSLTLTNTEAFF. CDR3 in DNA: TGTGCCAGCAGCTTAACGTTGACGAACACTGAAGCTTTCTTT. The chain joins TRBV7-3 to TRBJ1-1; D remains unclear. Germline assignment: CDR1 SGHTA and CDR2 FQGTGA. With 0 bases removed from V and 1 base from J, the gap between germline ends came to 6 bases. This CDR3 comprises 14 residues.

This rearrangement joins TRBV7-2 to TRBJ2-1; TRBD2 aligns across 9 bases. The germline CDR1 and CDR2 sequences are SGHTA and FQGNSA. V gave up 1 base and J gave up 9 bases; unmatched junction bases: 1. This CDR3 comprises 13 residues. CDR3 amino acids: CASSLETSGEQFF. CDR3 coding DNA: TGTGCCAGCAGCTTAGAGACTAGCGGTGAGCAGTTCTTC.

This clonotype has just a few counts. V gene TRBV12-3 or TRBV12-4 combines with J gene TRBJ1-1; 8 bases are a match to TRBD1. J gave up 0 bases and V 1 base, and 4 bases lay outside the gene matches. The CDR3 totals 16 residues. In DNA, the CDR3 is TGTGCCAGCAGTTTAGTCGGGACAGGTGTGAACACTGAAGCTTTCTTT. Its protein product is CASSLVGTGVNTEAFF.

The chain uses TRBV12-3 or TRBV12-4 and TRBJ1-1; unclear D gene. This CDR3 is 14 amino acids long. The ends were cut back, 1 base at V and 1 base at J, with 7 bases in the middle. CDR3 sequence: CASSLEDPNTEAFF. The CDR3 DNA reads TGTGCCAGCAGTTTAGAGGATCCGAACACTGAAGCTTTCTTT.

This chain uses TRBV28 with TRBJ2-2; the match to TRBD2 covers 9 bases. The germline V gene has CDR1 MDHEN and CDR2 SYDVKM. Trimming cost V 6 bases and J 1 base; bases outside gene matches: 6. The CDR3 extends over 16 amino acids. The CDR3: CASSLTSGGNTGELFF. For the CDR3, the DNA is TGTGCCAGCAGCTTGACTAGCGGAGGGAACACCGGGGAGCTGTTTTTT. The whole variable domain, remainder taken from reference TRBV28 and TRBJ2-2, is DVKVTQSSRYLVKRTGEKVFLECVQDMDHENMFWYRQDPGLGLRLIYFSYDVKMKEKGDIPEGYSVSREKKERFSLILESASTNQTSMYLCASSLTSGGNTGELFFGEGSRLTVL.

This clonotype was counted a few times. The rearrangement uses TRBV12-3 or TRBV12-4 and TRBJ1-1; D uncertain. The V gene lost 5 bases and the J gene lost 4 bases, with 11 bases spanning the gap. The CDR3 covers 13 residues. The CDR3 DNA sequence: TGTGCCAGCAGTGACGTTTGGGGCACTGAAGCTTTCTTT. The encoded protein is CASSDVWGTEAFF.

The chain uses TRBV9 and TRBJ1-5; D is unclear. The CDR3 totals 15 residues. Deletions cut 1 base from V and 5 bases from J, with 13 bases between. The germline V gene has CDR1 SGDLS and CDR2 YYNGEE. In DNA form, the CDR3 reads TGTGCCAGCAGCGTAAGTTCCCAGGTTGATCAGCCCCAGCATTTT. Translating gives CASSVSSQVDQPQHF.

The table lists this clonotype with a few counts. V gene TRBV5-1 combines with J gene TRBJ1-1; no definite D call. With 4 bases removed from V and 1 base from J, the gap between germline ends came to 14 bases. CDR1 is SGHRS and CDR2 is YFSETQ in the germline V gene. This CDR3 has 15 residues. CDR3 sequence: CASSDLSPGNTEAFF. The CDR3 nucleotides read TGCGCCAGCAGCGACCTTAGTCCCGGGAACACTGAAGCTTTCTTT.

In its sample, this clonotype was seen a few times. The gene calls are TRBV28 and TRBJ1-1, with 7 bases aligning to TRBD1. The CDR3 totals 16 residues. Germline CDR1 and CDR2: MDHEN and SYDVKM. V trimming: 3 bases; J trimming: 1 base; junction bases outside the gene matches: 8. CDR3 protein: CASSFVRGWKNTEAFF. DNA of the CDR3: TGTGCCAGCAGTTTTGTCAGGGGGTGGAAGAACACTGAAGCTTTCTTT.

Only a few counts were recorded for this clonotype. The chain employs TRBV20-1 and TRBJ2-2, with D tentatively TRBD1 (6 bases). The germline V gene encodes CDR1 DFQATT and CDR2 SNEGSKA (reference sequence). The CDR3 is 14 amino acids. Deletions cut 4 bases from V and 6 bases from J, with 15 bases between. The CDR3: CSAMDSALAGELFF. The CDR3, as DNA: TGCAGTGCTATGGACAGCGCCCTCGCCGGGGAGCTGTTTTTT.

This clonotype has more than one count but fewer than ten. The chain carries TRBV5-1 and TRBJ1-1, with 8 positions matching TRBD1. The CDR3 loop spans 17 amino acids. The germline gives CDR1 SGHRS, CDR2 YFSETQ. The V gene end was trimmed by 4 bases and the J gene end by 6 bases; junction bases not matched to a gene: 17. Written as DNA, the CDR3 is TGCGCCAGCAGCGATCCTATAAATAGACAGGGGAGGTCTGAAGCTTTCTTT. This encodes CASSDPINRQGRSEAFF.

The chain combines TRBV6-1 with TRBJ1-5, with D perhaps matching TRBD1 (5 bases). Germline CDR1 is MNHNS and CDR2 is SASEGT. The CDR3 loop spans 16 amino acids. Trimming shortened V by 3 bases and J by 5 bases, and 17 bases separated the two germline ends. The CDR3 is CASSDGRRAGHQPQHF. The CDR3 DNA follows: TGTGCCAGCAGTGATGGTCGCAGGGCTGGGCATCAGCCCCAGCATTTT.